This TCR beta chain was profiled in a study of OX40 agonist ivuxolimab in advanced cancers. Turning to the study itself: With ivuxolimab, an agonistic anti-OX40 (CD134) antibody, patients were treated. Prior checkpoint blockade (anti-PD-1, anti-PD-L1 or anti-CTLA-4) was permitted; 35% to 50% had it.

The study's findings and limits: Dose levels from 0.1 to 3.0 mg/kg saw CD4+ and CD8+ blood T cells expand clonally by week 6.

Using immunoSEQ multiplex PCR, the repertoire was profiled, and TCRdb retains in-frame clones only, with some absent. This sample has approximately 110,000 clones, with 85% to 95% found just once. The CDR3 runs to 16 residues. Germline trimming cut 1 base from V and 2 bases from J; bases unmatched to any gene: 5. CDR1 is SGHAT, CDR2 FQNNGV, per germline. To note about this clone: Its antigen is as yet unknown.

The source was CD4+ or CD8+ T cells sorted from blood, collected in a trial of the OX40 agonist ivuxolimab. The source of this sequence is an adult with an advanced solid tumor such as melanoma, head and neck, liver or kidney cancer. V is TRBV11-2 and J is TRBJ1-3; 7 bases are shared with TRBD1. CDR3 sequence reads: CASSLVGTAAGNTIYF. The CDR3, as DNA: TGTGCCAGCAGCTTAGTGGGGACAGCAGCTGGAAACACCATATATTTT.